This T cell receptor beta chain was sequenced for a study of cytomegalovirus exposure and HLA in healthy donors. Germline CDR1 is PRHDT and CDR2 is FYEKMQ (reference sequence). CDR3 length equals 13 residues. The method was immunoSEQ multiplex PCR; TCRdb's version includes in-frame clones alone and lacks a portion of them. Of 80,000 to 95,000 clones listed, roughly 92% are singletons. Sequenced material: PBMCs. This clonotype originated in a woman in her thirties in good health and CMV-seropositive. The chain carries TRBV13 and TRBJ2-5; TRBD2 matches at 8 bases. The J call may be incorrect, as the DNA end agrees better with TRBJ2-7. CDR3 coding DNA: TGTGCCAGCAGCCTTACTAGCGGTTACGAGCAGTACTTC. It encodes CASSLTSGYEQYF.